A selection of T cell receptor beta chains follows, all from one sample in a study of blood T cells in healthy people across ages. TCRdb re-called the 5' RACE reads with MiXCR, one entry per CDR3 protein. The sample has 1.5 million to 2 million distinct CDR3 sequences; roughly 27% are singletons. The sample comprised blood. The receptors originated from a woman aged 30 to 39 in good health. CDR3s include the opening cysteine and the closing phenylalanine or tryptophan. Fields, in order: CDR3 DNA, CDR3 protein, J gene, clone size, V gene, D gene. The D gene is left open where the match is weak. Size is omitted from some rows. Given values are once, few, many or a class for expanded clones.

cdr3_nt: TGTGCCAGCAGCGTAGATGGAGACAGGGGGTTAGGTACGCAGTATTTT; cdr3_aa: CASSVDGDRGLGTQYF; j_call: TRBJ2-3; clone_size: -; v_call: TRBV9; d_call: TRBD1
cdr3_nt: TGTGCCAGCAGCTTAGTTGGGGACAGGGTGAGCGCTGAAGCTTTCTTT; cdr3_aa: CASSLVGDRVSAEAFF; j_call: TRBJ1-1; clone_size: -; v_call: TRBV7-6; d_call: TRBD1
cdr3_nt: TGTGCCAGCAGCTTGGCCCGGACAGGAGTCAAAGCTTTCTTT; cdr3_aa: CASSLARTGVKAFF; j_call: TRBJ1-1; clone_size: -; v_call: TRBV5-6; d_call: TRBD1
cdr3_nt: TGCAGTGCTGTAGACAGGGGGCACAAACTAACTAATGAAAAACTGTTTTTT; cdr3_aa: CSAVDRGHKLTNEKLFF; j_call: TRBJ1-4; clone_size: few; v_call: TRBV20-1; d_call: TRBD1
cdr3_nt: TGCGCCAGCAGCTCGCCGGGGACAGTCTATGGCTACACCTTC; cdr3_aa: CASSSPGTVYGYTF; j_call: TRBJ1-2; clone_size: -; v_call: TRBV5-1; d_call: TRBD1
cdr3_nt: TGCAGCGTTGAAGATCAGGAGACCCAGTACTTC; cdr3_aa: CSVEDQETQYF; j_call: TRBJ2-5; clone_size: -; v_call: TRBV29-1; d_call: -
cdr3_nt: TGTGCCAGCAGTTACGGCCGGAGGGGGAACACTGAAGCTTTCTTT; cdr3_aa: CASSYGRRGNTEAFF; j_call: TRBJ1-1; clone_size: -; v_call: TRBV6-6; d_call: -
cdr3_nt: TGTGCCAGCATCGGGACTAGCGTTGTCAATGAGCAGTTCTTC; cdr3_aa: CASIGTSVVNEQFF; j_call: TRBJ2-1; clone_size: -; v_call: TRBV6-2/TRBV6-3; d_call: TRBD2
cdr3_nt: TGTGCCAGCAGCCAAGCGGTGGCAGAGACCCAGTACTTC; cdr3_aa: CASSQAVAETQYF; j_call: TRBJ2-5; clone_size: -; v_call: TRBV3-1; d_call: -
cdr3_nt: TGTGCCAGCAGGATAAGTAGCGGGGGAGTGAAAGATACGCAGTATTTT; cdr3_aa: CASRISSGGVKDTQYF; j_call: TRBJ2-3; clone_size: few; v_call: TRBV12-3/TRBV12-4; d_call: TRBD2
cdr3_nt: TGCGCCAGCAGCCAACCGGGACTAGCGGCCACCGGGGAGCTGTTTTTT; cdr3_aa: CASSQPGLAATGELFF; j_call: TRBJ2-2; clone_size: few; v_call: TRBV4-1; d_call: TRBD2
cdr3_nt: TGCAGCGTTGAAGATCTCAGTGTGGGGGAGCAGTACTTC; cdr3_aa: CSVEDLSVGEQYF; j_call: TRBJ2-7; clone_size: -; v_call: TRBV29-1; d_call: -
cdr3_nt: TGCAGTGTTGAGCCCGGGACTAGCGGGGGGGAGCAGTACTTC; cdr3_aa: CSVEPGTSGGEQYF; j_call: TRBJ2-7; clone_size: -; v_call: TRBV20-1; d_call: TRBD2
cdr3_nt: TGTGCTAGTGGTTTGGTTTTGTGGGCCGAGGTCAATGAGCAGTTCTTC; cdr3_aa: CASGLVLWAEVNEQFF; j_call: TRBJ2-1; clone_size: -; v_call: TRBV12-5; d_call: -
cdr3_nt: TGCAGTGCTACCTCAACAGGGAACAATCAGCCCCAGCATTTT; cdr3_aa: CSATSTGNNQPQHF; j_call: TRBJ1-5; clone_size: few; v_call: TRBV20-1; d_call: -
cdr3_nt: TGTGCCAGCAGCTTATACGAAGGGGAGACCCAGTACTTC; cdr3_aa: CASSLYEGETQYF; j_call: TRBJ2-5; clone_size: many; v_call: TRBV7-2; d_call: -
cdr3_nt: TGTGCCAGCAGCCCTGGGACAGGACGTGAGCCCCAGCATTTT; cdr3_aa: CASSPGTGREPQHF; j_call: TRBJ1-5; clone_size: -; v_call: TRBV9; d_call: TRBD1
cdr3_nt: TGCGCCAGCAGAGAGGGAGACGGGGAGCTGTTTTTT; cdr3_aa: CASREGDGELFF; j_call: TRBJ2-2; clone_size: -; v_call: TRBV5-1; d_call: -
cdr3_nt: TGCGCCAGCAGCTCCTCGACACGGAACACTGAAGCTTTCTTT; cdr3_aa: CASSSSTRNTEAFF; j_call: TRBJ1-1; clone_size: -; v_call: TRBV5-1; d_call: -
cdr3_nt: TGTGCCAGCAGGTTGACAGGGGGCGTAAACAATGAGCAGTTCTTC; cdr3_aa: CASRLTGGVNNEQFF; j_call: TRBJ2-1; clone_size: -; v_call: TRBV3-1; d_call: TRBD1
cdr3_nt: TGTGCCAGCACTGGCCAAGGGGCTGAAGCTTTCTTT; cdr3_aa: CASTGQGAEAFF; j_call: TRBJ1-1; clone_size: few; v_call: TRBV11-2; d_call: -
cdr3_nt: TGTGCCAGCAGCTTAGCTGGACCTATCGATGAGCAGTTCTTC; cdr3_aa: CASSLAGPIDEQFF; j_call: TRBJ2-1; clone_size: -; v_call: TRBV7-2; d_call: -
cdr3_nt: TGTGCCAGCAGACCCTCCGGGGGACTCCAGTTCTTC; cdr3_aa: CASRPSGGLQFF; j_call: TRBJ2-1; clone_size: -; v_call: TRBV6-5; d_call: -
cdr3_nt: TGTGCCAGCAGCTTAGAGGACCAAGAGACCCAGTACTTC; cdr3_aa: CASSLEDQETQYF; j_call: TRBJ2-5; clone_size: -; v_call: TRBV7-2; d_call: -
cdr3_nt: TGTGCCATCAGCGAAGGGGGGGAAGGGACAAATCAAGAGACCCAGTACTTC; cdr3_aa: CAISEGGEGTNQETQYF; j_call: TRBJ2-5; clone_size: many; v_call: TRBV10-3; d_call: -
cdr3_nt: TGCAGTGCTATCCGGGGACAGACGGAGGACTATGGCTACACCTTC; cdr3_aa: CSAIRGQTEDYGYTF; j_call: TRBJ1-2; clone_size: many; v_call: TRBV20-1; d_call: TRBD1
cdr3_nt: TGTGCCAGCAGACCGGGACAGGGGGCCTATGAGCAGTTCTTC; cdr3_aa: CASRPGQGAYEQFF; j_call: TRBJ2-1; clone_size: few; v_call: TRBV12-3/TRBV12-4; d_call: TRBD1
cdr3_nt: TGTGCCAGCAGCTTATCGACAGGGATTGGAAACACCATATATTTT; cdr3_aa: CASSLSTGIGNTIYF; j_call: TRBJ1-3; clone_size: -; v_call: TRBV7-9; d_call: TRBD1
cdr3_nt: TGTGCCAGCAGCCAGAACTGGCAGGGGAACACTGAAGCTTTCTTT; cdr3_aa: CASSQNWQGNTEAFF; j_call: TRBJ1-1; clone_size: -; v_call: TRBV3-1; d_call: -
cdr3_nt: TGTGCCAGCAGCGTAGAACCCTTTGCACGGGCAACTGAAGCTTTCTTT; cdr3_aa: CASSVEPFARATEAFF; j_call: TRBJ1-1; clone_size: few; v_call: TRBV9; d_call: -
cdr3_nt: TGTGCCAGCTCGTCGTATAGCACAGGGTCTTCTTACGAGCAGTACTTC; cdr3_aa: CASSSYSTGSSYEQYF; j_call: TRBJ2-7; clone_size: few; v_call: TRBV18; d_call: -
cdr3_nt: TGTGCCAGCAGCGCGGGACAGGGCTGGACCCAGTACTTC; cdr3_aa: CASSAGQGWTQYF; j_call: TRBJ2-5; clone_size: -; v_call: TRBV6-1; d_call: TRBD1
cdr3_nt: TGCGCCAGCAGCTTGGACGGCGGGGGCTCAGCAGGGACCCAGTACTTC; cdr3_aa: CASSLDGGGSAGTQYF; j_call: TRBJ2-5; clone_size: few; v_call: TRBV5-1; d_call: -
cdr3_nt: TGTGCCAGCAGCAACGTCCGGGCGGAGCAGTACTTC; cdr3_aa: CASSNVRAEQYF; j_call: TRBJ2-7; clone_size: many; v_call: TRBV13; d_call: -
cdr3_nt: TGCAGCGGTGTGGGCCCCACCGGGGAGCTGTTTTTT; cdr3_aa: CSGVGPTGELFF; j_call: TRBJ2-2; clone_size: -; v_call: TRBV29-1; d_call: -
cdr3_nt: TGTGCCAGCGGCGCGGGTCTACCAGGGGACACCATATATTTT; cdr3_aa: CASGAGLPGDTIYF; j_call: TRBJ1-3; clone_size: -; v_call: TRBV7-2; d_call: -